The TCR beta chain under discussion was sequenced for a study of cytomegalovirus exposure and HLA in healthy donors. Use of 60 Vbeta and 13 Jbeta primers characterized the PCR. Using immunoSEQ multiplex PCR, the repertoire was profiled, and TCRdb retains in-frame clones only, with some absent. The sample yields some 200,000 clones, roughly four fifths seen once. V lost 4 bases and J lost 6; bases outside the gene matches: 12. Per the germline V gene, CDR1 is SGHDT and CDR2 is YYEEEE. The CDR3 sequence is 16 residues long. The rearrangement links TRBV5-6 to TRBJ2-7; 11 bases are shared with TRBD2. This receptor was obtained from a woman in her thirties or forties in good health and CMV-seronegative. Sequencing used PBMCs. CDR3 loop: CASSGIETSGIGEQYF. CDR3 in DNA: TGTGCCAGCAGCGGCATTGAGACTAGCGGGATCGGCGAGCAGTACTTC.